This entry lists 15 T cell receptor beta chains sequenced from one sample in a study of blood T cell repertoires in COVID-19. The method was immunoSEQ multiplex PCR; TCRdb's version includes in-frame clones alone and lacks a portion of them. The sample holds about 160,000 clones, 80% to 90% seen once. Sequencing input: peripheral blood. Receptors were obtained from a man in his forties with acute or convalescent COVID-19.

The rearrangement joins TRBV18 to TRBJ1-1, with a tentative D call TRBD1 (6 bases). The CDR3 consists of 12 residues. Between the trimmed V and J ends, which lost 1 base and 6 bases, there was a span of 6 bases. CDR1 KGHSH and CDR2 LQKENI come from the germline V gene. The CDR3 loop is CASSPQGAEAFF. CDR3 in DNA: TGTGCCAGCTCACCACAGGGGGCTGAAGCTTTCTTT. The entire variable domain, with the rest obtained from reference TRBV18 and TRBJ1-1, is as follows: NAGVMQNPRHLVRRRGQEARLRCSPMKGHSHVYWYRQLPEEGLKFMVYLQKENIIDESGMPKERFSAEFPKEGPSILRIQQVVRGDSAAYFCASSPQGAEAFFGQGTRLTVV.

In its sample, this clone was seen a few times. The chain uses TRBV27 and TRBJ2-7; 7 bases fit TRBD2. The CDR3 sequence is 14 residues long. Germline CDR1 reads MNHEY; CDR2 reads SMNVEV (reference sequence). J was trimmed by 2 bases and V by 6 bases; bases with no gene match: 7. CDR3 protein: CASSRYGGAYEQYF. As DNA, the CDR3 is TGTGCCAGCAGCCGTTATGGGGGGGCCTACGAGCAGTACTTC.

This clone was recorded a few times. The chain carries TRBV10-3 and TRBJ2-7; 10 positions match TRBD2. This CDR3 is built from 14 residues. Losses at the gene ends were 6 bases for V and 5 bases for J; bases not matched to a gene: 7. Germline CDR1 is ENHRY and CDR2 is SYGVKD. The CDR3 sequence is CAIRAGGKVDEQYF. For the CDR3, the DNA is TGTGCCATCAGAGCGGGGGGGAAAGTCGACGAGCAGTACTTC.

V and J are TRBV5-1 and TRBJ2-1; D not resolved. This CDR3 has 15 amino acids. Germline CDR1 SGHRS, CDR2 YFSETQ. The ends were cut back, 0 bases at V and 2 bases at J, with 9 bases in the middle. The chain's CDR3 is CASSLGDITYNEQFF. CDR3 nucleotide sequence: TGCGCCAGCAGCTTGGGAGACATAACCTACAATGAGCAGTTCTTC.

This clone was detected only once. The chain links TRBV5-4 to TRBJ1-1, with 7 nucleotides matching TRBD1. Trimming cost V 6 bases and J 1 base; bases outside gene matches: 9. This CDR3 spans 15 amino acids. Germline CDR1 is SGHNT and CDR2 is YYREEE (reference sequence). The CDR3 is CASTPPGTENTEAFF. CDR3 sequence (DNA): TGTGCCAGCACTCCCCCAGGGACAGAGAACACTGAAGCTTTCTTT.

The gene calls are TRBV30 and TRBJ1-3; D gene ambiguous. V was shortened by 0 bases and J by 0 bases, with 12 bases between the two germline ends. There are 16 residues in the CDR3. Germline assignment: CDR1 GTSNPN and CDR2 SVGIG (reference sequence). CDR3 protein: CAWSVPGLLSGNTIYF. The CDR3 DNA reads TGTGCCTGGAGTGTACCAGGTCTCCTCTCTGGAAACACCATATATTTT.

The CDR3: CASSLERNEKLFF. DNA for the CDR3: TGCGCCAGCAGCTTAGAGCGTAATGAAAAACTGTTTTTT. The chain couples TRBV5-1 to TRBJ1-4; D is unclear. This CDR3 is built from 13 residues. CDR1 SGHRS and CDR2 YFSETQ come from the germline V gene. V lost 2 bases and J 4 bases, leaving 6 bases between the germline ends.

V is TRBV14 and J is TRBJ2-3, with unresolved D. Germline CDR1 is SGHDN and CDR2 is FVKESK. The length of the CDR3 is 20 residues. V was pared by 4 bases and J by 5 bases, with 31 bases between. CDR3 in amino acids: CASSRTAGELIVRKRDTQYF. The CDR3 DNA sequence: TGTGCCAGCAGCCGAACGGCCGGAGAGTTGATAGTCCGAAAGCGAGATACGCAGTATTTT.

The chain is built from TRBV6-5 and TRBJ2-7; the match to TRBD2 covers 9 bases. The CDR3 is 11 residues long. Germline V lookup: CDR1 MNHEY, CDR2 SVGAGI. The trim removed 5 bases at V and 8 bases at J, leaving 1 base unmatched. The CDR3 DNA reads as TGTGCCAGCAGTCTAGCGGGGAAGCAGTACTTC. Its translation is CASSLAGKQYF.

This clone has only one observation. The rearrangement joins TRBV4-3 to TRBJ2-7; 9 nucleotides line up with TRBD2. CDR1 is LGHNA, CDR2 YSLEER, per germline. The CDR3 totals 16 residues. V lost 0 bases and J lost 5; bases outside the gene matches: 8. The CDR3 loop reads CASSQDGLAGVNEQYF. The CDR3 DNA follows: TGCGCCAGCAGCCAAGATGGGTTAGCGGGGGTTAACGAGCAGTACTTC.

The V call is TRBV4-3, the J call TRBJ2-7, with 7 bases identical to TRBD1. This CDR3 spans 15 amino acids. Germline V gene data show CDR1 as LGHNA and CDR2 as YSLEER. J was trimmed by 7 bases and V by 0 bases; bases with no gene match: 9. The CDR3 loop reads CASSQETRGPWEQYF. The DNA of the CDR3 is TGCGCCAGCAGCCAAGAGACGAGGGGGCCGTGGGAGCAGTACTTC.

This clone appeared a single time. The V call is TRBV24-1, the J call TRBJ2-2; TRBD1 agrees at 7 bases. This CDR3 has 15 amino acids. Germline V gene data show CDR1 as KGHDR and CDR2 as SFDVKD. V gave up 4 bases and J gave up 3 bases; unmatched junction bases: 4. CDR3 sequence (DNA): TGTGCCACCAGTGACCCAGGGACAGACACCGGGGAGCTGTTTTTT. Translating it yields CATSDPGTDTGELFF.

This clone was detected once. The DNA for the CDR3 is TGTGCCAGCAGCCAATCTGGTTTTGTAGCTAACTATGGCTACACCTTC. Protein product: CASSQSGFVANYGYTF. This chain connects TRBV28 to TRBJ1-2; D is unresolved. Germline V lookup: CDR1 MDHEN, CDR2 SYDVKM. V was pared by 6 bases and J by 0 bases, with 17 bases between. The CDR3 consists of 16 residues.

This chain joins TRBV2 and TRBJ1-1, with D maybe TRBD1 (5 bases). This CDR3 contains 12 residues. V was clipped by 3 bases and J by 8 bases, with 10 bases between them. Germline-derived CDR1 and CDR2 are SNHLY and FYNNEI. Written as DNA, the CDR3 is TGTGCCAGCAGTGATTGGGGCTGGGAAGCTTTCTTT. Translated, it gives CASSDWGWEAFF. The complete variable domain, with remaining parts taken from reference TRBV2 and TRBJ1-1, reads EPEVTQTPSHQVTQMGQEVILRCVPISNHLYFYWYRQILGQKVEFLVSFYNNEISEKSEIFDDQFSVERPDGSNFTLKIRSTKLEDSAMYFCASSDWGWEAFFGQGTRLTVV.

This clone has a single count. A junction end diverges from the germline sequence, so it may reflect a read error. The rearrangement uses TRBV7-2 and TRBJ1-5; D not resolved. CDR1 is SGHTA, CDR2 FQGNSA, per germline. The length of the CDR3 is 15 residues. The CDR3 spells CASSLAAAHNQPQHF. The CDR3 DNA reads TGTGCCAGCAGCCTAGCGGCGGCTCACAATCAGCCCCAGCATTTT.